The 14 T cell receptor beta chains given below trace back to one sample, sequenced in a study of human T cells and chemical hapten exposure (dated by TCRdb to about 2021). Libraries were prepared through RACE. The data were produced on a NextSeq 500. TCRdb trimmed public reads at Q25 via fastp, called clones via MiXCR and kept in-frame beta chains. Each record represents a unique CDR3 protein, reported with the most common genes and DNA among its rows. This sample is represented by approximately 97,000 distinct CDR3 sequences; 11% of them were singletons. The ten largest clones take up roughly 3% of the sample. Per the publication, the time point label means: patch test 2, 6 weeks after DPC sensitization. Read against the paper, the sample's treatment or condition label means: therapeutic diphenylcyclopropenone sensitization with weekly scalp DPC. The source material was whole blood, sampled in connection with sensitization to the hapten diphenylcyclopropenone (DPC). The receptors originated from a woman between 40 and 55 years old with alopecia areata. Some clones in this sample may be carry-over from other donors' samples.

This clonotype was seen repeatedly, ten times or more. The CDR3 protein is CASSQRLTETQYF. The CDR3 bases are TGTGCCAGCAGCCAACGCCTAACAGAGACCCAGTACTTC. The chain links TRBV7-2 to TRBJ2-5; D ambiguous. V was shortened by 5 bases and J by 4 bases, with 11 bases between the two germline ends. CDR3 length: 13 residues. Germline lookup yields CDR1 SGHTA and CDR2 FQGNSA.

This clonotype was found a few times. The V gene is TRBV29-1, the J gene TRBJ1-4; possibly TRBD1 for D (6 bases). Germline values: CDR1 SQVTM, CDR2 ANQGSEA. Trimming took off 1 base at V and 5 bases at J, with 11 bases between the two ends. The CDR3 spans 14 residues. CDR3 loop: CSVEGGQRNEKLFF. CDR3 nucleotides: TGCAGCGTTGAAGGAGGACAGAGAAATGAAAAACTGTTTTTT.

The CDR3 coding sequence is TGTGCCAGCTCACCTCTTGATGCCGGGGACCTCTATGGCTACACCTTC. Translation gives CASSPLDAGDLYGYTF. The chain uses TRBV18 and TRBJ1-2; TRBD1 is a possible D gene (5 bases). The CDR3 extends over 16 amino acids. Trimming removed 3 bases from V and 4 bases from J, with 18 bases in between. From germline, CDR1 is KGHSH and CDR2 LQKENI.

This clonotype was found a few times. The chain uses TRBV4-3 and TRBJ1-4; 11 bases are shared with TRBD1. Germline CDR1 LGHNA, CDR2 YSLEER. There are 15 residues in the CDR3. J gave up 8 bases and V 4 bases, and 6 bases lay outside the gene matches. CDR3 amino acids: CASSPSGTGGEKLFF. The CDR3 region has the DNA TGCGCCAGCAGCCCATCCGGGACAGGGGGGGAAAAACTGTTTTTT.

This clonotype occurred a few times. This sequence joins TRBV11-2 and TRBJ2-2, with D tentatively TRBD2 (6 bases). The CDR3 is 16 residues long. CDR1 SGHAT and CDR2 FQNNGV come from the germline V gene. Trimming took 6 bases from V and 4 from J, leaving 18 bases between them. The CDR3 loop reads CASRRGGAIGTGELFF. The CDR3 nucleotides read TGTGCCAGCAGAAGGGGCGGGGCGATCGGCACCGGGGAGCTGTTTTTT.

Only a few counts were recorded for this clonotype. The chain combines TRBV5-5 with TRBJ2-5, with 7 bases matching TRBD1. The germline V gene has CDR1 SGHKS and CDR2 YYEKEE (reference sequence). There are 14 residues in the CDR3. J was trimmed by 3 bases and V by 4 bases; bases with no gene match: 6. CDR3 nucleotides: TGTGCCAGCAGCCGCTCGGGGACAGAAGAGACCCAGTACTTC. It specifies CASSRSGTEETQYF.

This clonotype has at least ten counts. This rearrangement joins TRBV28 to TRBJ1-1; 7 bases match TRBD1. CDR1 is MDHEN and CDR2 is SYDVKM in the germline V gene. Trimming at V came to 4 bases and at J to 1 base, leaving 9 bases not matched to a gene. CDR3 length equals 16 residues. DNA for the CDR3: TGTGCCAGCAGTTCCCACCCGGGACAGACGAACACTGAAGCTTTCTTT. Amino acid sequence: CASSSHPGQTNTEAFF.

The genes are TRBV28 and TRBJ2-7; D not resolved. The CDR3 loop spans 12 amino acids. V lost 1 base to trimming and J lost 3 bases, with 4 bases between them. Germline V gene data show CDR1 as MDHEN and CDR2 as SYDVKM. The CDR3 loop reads CASSLLGYEQYF. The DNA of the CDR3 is TGTGCCAGCAGTTTATTGGGCTACGAGCAGTACTTC.

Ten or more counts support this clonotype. The CDR3 DNA reads as TGCAGTGCTCTCCCCCGGCGGGGAAATCAGCCCCAGCATTTT. Its translation is CSALPRRGNQPQHF. The chain combines TRBV20-1 with TRBJ1-5; the D is unclear. CDR3 size: 14 residues. V dropped 5 bases and J dropped 4 bases, with 15 bases sitting between them. The germline gives CDR1 DFQATT, CDR2 SNEGSKA (reference sequence).

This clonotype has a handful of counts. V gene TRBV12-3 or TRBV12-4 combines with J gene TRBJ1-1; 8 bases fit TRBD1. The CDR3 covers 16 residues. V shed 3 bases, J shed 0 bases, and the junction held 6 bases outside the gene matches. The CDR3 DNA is TGTGCCAGCAGTTTTCCCGACAGGGGAATGAACACTGAAGCTTTCTTT. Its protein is CASSFPDRGMNTEAFF.

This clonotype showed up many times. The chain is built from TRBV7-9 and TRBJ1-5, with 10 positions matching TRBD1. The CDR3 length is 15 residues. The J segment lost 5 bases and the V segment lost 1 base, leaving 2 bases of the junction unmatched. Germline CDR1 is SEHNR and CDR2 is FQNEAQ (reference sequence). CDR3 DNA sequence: TGTGCCAGCAGCTTAGGACAGGGGGCCTATCAGCCCCAGCATTTT. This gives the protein CASSLGQGAYQPQHF.

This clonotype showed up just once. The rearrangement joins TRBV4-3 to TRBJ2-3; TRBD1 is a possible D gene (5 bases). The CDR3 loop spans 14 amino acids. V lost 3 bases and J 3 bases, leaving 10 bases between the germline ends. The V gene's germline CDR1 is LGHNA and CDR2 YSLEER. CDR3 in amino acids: CASSQFQGTDTQYF. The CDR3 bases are TGCGCCAGCAGCCAGTTTCAGGGAACAGATACGCAGTATTTT.

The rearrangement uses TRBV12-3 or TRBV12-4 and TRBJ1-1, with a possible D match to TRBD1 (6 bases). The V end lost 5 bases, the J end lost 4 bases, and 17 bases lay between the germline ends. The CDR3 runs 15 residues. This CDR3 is CASSGGGTGITEAFF. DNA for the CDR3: TGTGCCAGCAGTGGGGGGGGCACAGGGATCACTGAAGCTTTCTTT.

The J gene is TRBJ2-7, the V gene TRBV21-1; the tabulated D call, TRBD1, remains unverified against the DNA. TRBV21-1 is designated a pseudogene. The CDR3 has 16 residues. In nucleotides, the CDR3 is TGTGCCGGAAAAGCAAAGGCGCAGGGGCGATCCTACGAGCAGTACTTC. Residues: CAGKAKAQGRSYEQYF.